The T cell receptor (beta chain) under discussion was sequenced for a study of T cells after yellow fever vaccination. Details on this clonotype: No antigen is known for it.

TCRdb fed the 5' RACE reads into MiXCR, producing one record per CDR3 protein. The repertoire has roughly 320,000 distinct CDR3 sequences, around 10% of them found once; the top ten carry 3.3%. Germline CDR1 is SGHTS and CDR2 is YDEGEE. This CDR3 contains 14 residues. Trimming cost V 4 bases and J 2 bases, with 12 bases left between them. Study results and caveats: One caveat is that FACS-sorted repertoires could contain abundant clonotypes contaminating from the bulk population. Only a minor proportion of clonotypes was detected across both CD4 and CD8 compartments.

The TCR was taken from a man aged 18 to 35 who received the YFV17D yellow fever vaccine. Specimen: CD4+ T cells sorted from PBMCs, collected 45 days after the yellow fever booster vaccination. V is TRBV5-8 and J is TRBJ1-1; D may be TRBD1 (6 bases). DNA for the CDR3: TGTGCCAGCAGCGCGGGGGGGCCTAACACTGAAGCTTTCTTT. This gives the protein CASSAGGPNTEAFF.